Presented here are 16 T cell receptor beta chains from one specimen sequenced in a study of tissue T cells after allogeneic stem cell transplantation. Regarding time point: mouse harvest day 14 after allogeneic transplant. Mouse grafts combined 10^7 T-cell-depleted bone marrow cells with 10^6 splenic CD5+ T cells. TCRdb's copy holds only in-frame clones and misses some; the assay was immunoSEQ multiplex PCR. This sample has fewer than 3,500 clones, with 35% to 50% found just once. Sequences were obtained from lymph node tissue. Every receptor here comes from a female BALB/c mouse given C57BL/6 T cells with graft-versus-host disease after an allogeneic hematopoietic cell transplant.

Worth noting for this clone: Gene names follow the mouse nomenclature. The CDR3 is cut off 1 residue early in the read; its end comes from the germline J gene. This sequence joins TRBV26 and TRBJ2-5, with D perhaps TRBD1 (5 bases). The CDR3 extends over 13 amino acids. Per the germline V gene, CDR1 is KGHPV and CDR2 is FQNQEV (reference sequence). V lost 2 bases and J lost 4, with 7 bases in between. CDR3 in amino acids: CASSLGQEDTQYF. CDR3 DNA (partial): TGTGCCAGCAGTCTGGGACAAGAAGACACCCAGTAC.

With regard to this clone: These gene names are mouse names. The sequence runs out 1 residue before the end of the CDR3; the remainder is reconstructed from the germline J gene. The rearrangement uses TRBV3 and TRBJ1-2; 9 bases match TRBD1. The germline gives CDR1 SNHLY, CDR2 FYNGKV (reference sequence). Losses at the gene ends were 4 bases for V and 5 bases for J; bases not matched to a gene: 8. CDR3 length: 15 amino acids. CDR3 DNA (partial): TGTGCCAGCAGCTCCGGGACAGGGAGGGGTTCCGACTACACC. Translation: CASSSGTGRGSDYT. From start to end, the CDR3 is CASSSGTGRGSDYTF.

Concerning this clone: Possible read error: a much larger clone is one base away. Gene names and germline match the mouse. The read is 1 residue too short to cover the CDR3 end, so that end is filled in from the germline J gene. The chain links TRBV13-1 to TRBJ2-7; TRBD1 matches 10 bases. The germline V gene encodes CDR1 NSHNY and CDR2 SYGAGN. This CDR3 region has 14 residues. With 0 bases clipped from V and 6 bases from J, the junction kept 3 bases outside the gene matches. The CDR3 DNA, read in part, is TGTGCCAGCAGTGATGCTGGGACAGGGGTTGAACAGTAC. Residues: CASSDAGTGVEQY. The entire CDR3 protein is CASSDAGTGVEQYF.

Turning to this clone: The genes and germline here are from mouse. Read data end 1 residue before the CDR3 end; the end is taken from the germline J gene. The same CDR3 arises from other DNA sequences in this sample as well. V and J are TRBV12-1 and TRBJ1-6; D may be TRBD1 (5 bases). TRBJ1-6 falls under the ORF class, with uncertain function. The V end lost 4 bases, the J end lost 7 bases, and 13 bases lay between the germline ends. This CDR3 contains 14 residues. Germline-derived CDR1 and CDR2 are SGHSN and HYEKVE. CDR3 DNA (partial): TGTGCCAGCTCCCGCGGGACGCTCAATTCGCCCCTCTAC. Amino acids: CASSRGTLNSPLY. The CDR3 in full is CASSRGTLNSPLYF.

Concerning this clone itself: Any gene name here is a mouse gene name. The covered CDR3 bases are TGTGCCAGCTCTCTCGTGCAGGGAGGCACAGAAGTCTTC. Protein sequence: CASSLVQGGTEVF. Given in full, the CDR3 is CASSLVQGGTEVFF. This chain links TRBV12-1 with TRBJ1-1, with a possible D match to TRBD1 (5 bases). The CDR3 end is not reached by the read, which stops 1 residue before it; the germline J gene fills it in. Germline V lookup: CDR1 SGHSN, CDR2 HYEKVE. Trimming shortened V by 0 bases and J by 4 bases, and 11 bases separated the two germline ends. The CDR3 is 14 residues long. Drawing the rest from reference TRBV12-1 and TRBJ1-1, the complete variable domain is DSGVVQSPRHIIKEKGGRSVLTCIPISGHSNVVWYQQTLGKELKFLIQHYEKVERDKGFLPSRFSVQQFDDYHSEMNMSALELEDSAMYFCASSLVQGGTEVFFGKGTRLTVV.

For this clone: Germline and genes: mouse. Coverage ceases 1 residue before the CDR3 finishes, and the germline J gene fills in the end. The chain has TRBV15 and TRBJ2-2; D is unclear. This CDR3 has 14 amino acids. CDR1 SGHND and CDR2 FRSKSL come from the germline V gene. Trimming took off 1 base at V and 2 bases at J, with 5 bases between the two ends. The DNA read from the CDR3 is TGTGCCAGCAGTTTAGGGACCAACACCGGGCAGCTCTAC. It specifies CASSLGTNTGQLY. The complete CDR3 protein is CASSLGTNTGQLYF.

Remarks on this clone: All gene names here are mouse names. The CDR3 end is not reached by the read, which stops 1 residue before it; the germline J gene fills it in. The chain is built from TRBV15 and TRBJ2-1, with TRBD1 matching 9 bases. Per the germline V gene, CDR1 is SGHND and CDR2 is FRSKSL. This CDR3 region has 16 residues. V was clipped by 3 bases and J by 6 bases; unmatched bases: 9. The CDR3 loop is CASSFGPGTGIAEQFF. The sequenced part of the CDR3 DNA is TGTGCCAGCAGTTTTGGACCCGGGACAGGGATTGCTGAGCAGTTC.

Comments on this clone: Gene names are the mouse ones. Read coverage stops 1 residue before the CDR3 terminus; the germline J gene supplies the remainder. This chain joins TRBV2 and TRBJ2-3; TRBD2 matches 11 bases. The CDR3 length is 14 residues. Germline V gives CDR1 LGHNA, CDR2 YSYQKL. V shed 6 bases and J 1 base; nucleotides not matched to a gene: 0. CDR3 bases read: TGTGCCAGCAGGGACTGGGGGGGTGCAGAAACGCTGTAT. Its translation: CASRDWGGAETLY. The full CDR3 protein is CASRDWGGAETLYF.

By its share, this clone is medium-sized. Gene and germline names: mouse. The read halts 1 residue ahead of the CDR3 end, with the missing end drawn from the germline J gene. This chain joins TRBV5 and TRBJ2-7; 11 nucleotides match TRBD2. CDR1 is LGHNA and CDR2 is YNLKQL in the germline V gene (reference sequence). The trim removed 5 bases at V and 4 bases at J, leaving 4 bases unmatched. This CDR3 comprises 14 residues. CDR3: CASSSGTGGYEQYF. The DNA read from the CDR3 is TGTGCCAGCAGCTCCGGGACTGGGGGTTATGAACAGTAC.

This clone was observed a handful of times. The listed genes are named as in mouse. CDR3 DNA, as far as it was read: TGTGCCAGCAGCTTTCATGCTGAGCAGTTC. Translating it yields CASSFHAEQF. The entire CDR3 is CASSFHAEQFF. The chain couples TRBV3 to TRBJ2-1; the D is unclear. The CDR3 goes on 1 residue after the read ends, and that part is filled in from the germline J gene. The CDR3 is made up of 11 amino acids. V shed 3 bases and J shed 5 bases, with 2 bases lying between them. Per the germline V gene, CDR1 is SNHLY and CDR2 is FYNGKV (reference sequence).

This clone was detected a few times. Any gene name here is a mouse gene name. The sequenced fragment ends 1 residue before the CDR3 boundary, so the rest is inferred from the germline J gene. This rearrangement joins TRBV13-1 to TRBJ2-7, with a tentative D call TRBD1 (6 bases). The CDR3 is 14 amino acids. Germline assignment: CDR1 NSHNY and CDR2 SYGAGN. V lost 2 bases to trimming and J lost 0 bases, with 9 bases between them. CDR3 sequence reads: CASSERDISYEQYF. CDR3 DNA, as far as it was read: TGTGCCAGCAGTGAGCGGGACATCTCCTATGAACAGTAC.

As regards this clone: These gene names are mouse names. The read falls 1 residue short of the CDR3 end, and the missing part is taken from the germline J gene. The V call is TRBV3, the J call TRBJ2-7; D remains ambiguous. The CDR3 has 14 residues. Trimming pared 1 base from V and 0 bases from J, leaving 7 bases between. Germline values: CDR1 SNHLY, CDR2 FYNGKV (reference sequence). CDR3 loop: CASSLGAGSYEQYF. The sequenced part of the CDR3 DNA is TGTGCCAGCAGCTTAGGAGCTGGCTCCTATGAACAGTAC.

This clone has only a few counts. Germline and genes here are mouse. The CDR3 end is not reached by the read, which stops 1 residue before it; the germline J gene fills it in. The chain is built from TRBV5 and TRBJ2-3; TRBD2 matches 10 bases. V lost 5 bases and J lost 3; bases outside the gene matches: 2. Germline V gene lookup returns CDR1 LGHNA and CDR2 YNLKQL (reference sequence). The CDR3 is made up of 14 amino acids. Partial CDR3 DNA: TGTGCCAGCAGCTCGACTGGGGGGGCAGAAACGCTGTAT. It encodes CASSSTGGAETLY. From start to end, the CDR3 is CASSSTGGAETLYF.

In the case of this clone: Gene and germline names: mouse. The CDR3 bases that were read are TGTGCCAGCAGTCTGTCTGGGGGGGCGCTTGAACAGTAC. It is translated as CASSLSGGALEQY. The full CDR3 protein is CASSLSGGALEQYF. This chain connects TRBV26 to TRBJ2-7, with TRBD2 matching over 9 bases. Sequencing ends 1 residue short of the CDR3 end; the germline J gene provides the rest. Per the germline V gene, CDR1 is KGHPV and CDR2 is FQNQEV (reference sequence). V shed 0 bases, J shed 6 bases, and the junction held 3 bases outside the gene matches. The CDR3 has 14 residues.

Details on this clone: Gene names and germline match the mouse. Sequencing ends 1 residue short of the CDR3 end; the germline J gene provides the rest. The chain combines TRBV4 with TRBJ2-4, with D uncertain. The CDR3 has 11 residues. Per germline, CDR1 LGHDT and CDR2 YNNKQL (reference sequence). Trimming took off 5 bases at V and 2 bases at J, with 2 bases between the two ends. The sequenced CDR3 bases are TGTGCCAGCAGCGTTCAAAACACCTTGTAC. Protein sequence: CASSVQNTLY. The entire CDR3 protein reads CASSVQNTLYF.

About this clone itself: Gene names and germline refer to mouse. The read terminates 1 residue ahead of where the CDR3 ends, so the germline J gene completes it. The chain is built from TRBV3 and TRBJ2-7; TRBD2 aligns across 12 bases. The CDR3 is 14 amino acids. Per the germline V gene, CDR1 is SNHLY and CDR2 is FYNGKV (reference sequence). Trimming cost V 5 bases and J 4 bases; bases outside gene matches: 3. CDR3 residues: CASSPDWGGYEQYF. The covered CDR3 bases are TGTGCCAGCAGCCCGGACTGGGGGGGGTATGAACAGTAC.